The next 20 T cell receptor beta chains were all read from a single sample in a study of radiotherapy plus CTLA-4 blockade in lung cancer. The protocol was immunoSEQ multiplex PCR, while the TCRdb copy is restricted to in-frame clones and leaves out a portion. Of 70,000 to 95,000 clones listed, about 83% are singletons. This specimen consisted of peripheral blood, obtained from a patient treated with radiotherapy plus ipilimumab. These receptor sequences come from a human donor with non-small cell lung cancer that progressed on radiotherapy plus ipilimumab.

The J gene is TRBJ1-2, the V gene TRBV5-4, with 8 bases aligning to TRBD1. The CDR3 covers 13 residues. Unmatched junction bases numbered 5, after V lost 4 bases and J lost 6 bases. Germline CDR1 reads SGHNT; CDR2 reads YYREEE (reference sequence). CDR3 protein: CASSNTGGDGYTF. The CDR3 DNA follows: TGTGCCAGCAGCAATACAGGGGGGGATGGCTACACCTTC. The full variable domain, completed using reference TRBV5-4 and TRBJ1-2, is ETGVTQSPTHLIKTRGQQVTLRCSSQSGHNTVSWYQQALGQGPQFIFQYYREEENGRGNFPPRFSGLQFPNYSSELNVNALELDDSALYLCASSNTGGDGYTFGSGTRLTVV.

The gene calls are TRBV7-2 and TRBJ1-2; 7 bases align to TRBD1. CDR3 length: 16 amino acids. Per the germline V gene, CDR1 is SGHTA and CDR2 is FQGNSA. Unmatched junction bases numbered 11, after V lost 5 bases and J lost 2 bases. The CDR3 protein is CASSPGGAGRNYGYTF. In DNA, the CDR3 is TGTGCCAGCAGCCCAGGGGGGGCAGGGAGGAACTATGGCTACACCTTC.

The gene calls are TRBV2 and TRBJ1-5, with 7 bases lining up with TRBD1. Germline V CDR1 and CDR2: SNHLY, FYNNEI. V gave up 1 base and J gave up 7 bases; unmatched junction bases: 10. The CDR3 length is 16 residues. CDR3 protein: CASSEGATGLGQPQHF. The CDR3 nucleotides are TGTGCCAGCAGTGAAGGGGCGACAGGGTTAGGACAGCCCCAGCATTTT.

The chain uses TRBV7-9 and TRBJ2-1; 7 positions agree with TRBD2. The CDR3 extends over 15 amino acids. Trimming at V came to 0 bases and at J to 8 bases, leaving 7 bases not matched to a gene. CDR1 is SEHNR, CDR2 FQNEAQ, per germline (reference sequence). The CDR3 nucleotides read TGTGCCAGCAGCTTAGCCGAGGTGGGAGGGGATGAGCAGTTCTTC. It is translated as CASSLAEVGGDEQFF.

CDR3 in DNA: TGTGCCAGTAGTACGGAGATGAACACTGAAGCTTTCTTT. Protein sequence: CASSTEMNTEAFF. This sequence joins TRBV19 and TRBJ1-1; D not certain. V lost 4 bases and J lost 0, with 6 bases in between. The CDR3 contains 13 residues. Looked up from germline, CDR1 is LNHDA and CDR2 is SQIVND (reference sequence).

The chain links TRBV4-3 to TRBJ1-2, with D perhaps matching TRBD1 (5 bases). The CDR3 has 15 amino acids. CDR1 LGHNA and CDR2 YSLEER come from the germline V gene. The V end was cut by 0 bases, the J end by 8 bases, with 16 bases between. Written as DNA, the CDR3 is TGCGCCAGCAGCCAAGAAAGGGACGCCACGGGAGGCTACACCTTC. Protein sequence: CASSQERDATGGYTF.

The CDR3 here is CATSRDRGREQYF. The CDR3 coding sequence is TGTGCCACCAGCAGAGACAGGGGAAGGGAGCAGTACTTC. The chain employs TRBV15 and TRBJ2-7; weak D call: TRBD1 (6 bases). Germline CDR1 and CDR2: LNHNV and YYDKDF (reference sequence). This CDR3 region has 13 residues. The V end lost 0 bases, the J end lost 7 bases, and 10 bases lay between the germline ends.

The CDR3 region is CASSEVRPGLAPYEQYF. CDR3 nucleotides: TGTGCCAGCAGTGAAGTACGCCCGGGACTAGCGCCCTACGAGCAGTACTTC. This chain uses TRBV6-1 with TRBJ2-7; 10 bases fit TRBD2. CDR1 is MNHNS and CDR2 is SASEGT in the germline V gene. The CDR3 totals 17 residues. V shed 1 base and J 2 bases; nucleotides not matched to a gene: 8.

This chain uses TRBV6-5 with TRBJ2-3; perhaps TRBD2 as D (5 bases). The V and J ends lost 7 bases and 4 bases respectively, with 15 bases between them. The CDR3 runs to 14 residues. The germline V gene has CDR1 MNHEY and CDR2 SVGAGI. CDR3 DNA sequence: TGTGCCAGCAAGAGGGTCCGACCCGCAGATACGCAGTATTTT. It codes for CASKRVRPADTQYF.

This chain links TRBV6-6 with TRBJ2-5, with 9 bases lining up with TRBD1. Trimming removed 2 bases from V and 4 bases from J; junction bases left unmatched: 5. This CDR3 is 15 amino acids long. Germline CDR1 MNHNY, CDR2 SVGAGI (reference sequence). CDR3 in DNA: TGTGCCAGCAGTTACCGAACAGGGGGCCGAGAGACCCAGTACTTC. Amino acids: CASSYRTGGRETQYF.

This sequence joins TRBV11-2 and TRBJ2-3; D is unresolved. Trimming shortened V by 7 bases and J by 4 bases, and 9 bases separated the two germline ends. The CDR3 has 12 residues. The germline CDR1 and CDR2 sequences are SGHAT and FQNNGV. The CDR3 loop reads CASNKGADTQYF. The DNA of the CDR3 is TGTGCCAGCAATAAGGGCGCAGATACGCAGTATTTT.

This clone was recorded once. The chain carries TRBV7-2 and TRBJ1-2, with 7 bases lining up with TRBD1. This CDR3 is 15 amino acids long. Germline values: CDR1 SGHTA, CDR2 FQGNSA. Germline trimming cut 5 bases from V and 6 bases from J; bases unmatched to any gene: 12. DNA of the CDR3: TGTGCCAGCAGCGCCACTGGGACAGCCAACCATGGCTACACCTTC. It codes for CASSATGTANHGYTF.

The chain carries TRBV2 and TRBJ2-3; no firm D call. The CDR3 has 12 amino acids. Germline V gives CDR1 SNHLY, CDR2 FYNNEI. The V and J ends lost 6 bases and 6 bases respectively, with 10 bases between them. The DNA of the CDR3 is TGTGCCAGCAGCGTCGACGGGGATACGCAGTATTTT. Translation gives CASSVDGDTQYF.

The chain carries TRBV6-4 and TRBJ2-1; possibly TRBD2 for D (6 bases). Deletions cut 6 bases from V and 7 bases from J, with 13 bases between. CDR3 length: 13 residues. CDR1 and CDR2 (germline): MRHNA, SNTAGT. The CDR3 region is CASRPSLANEQFF. In DNA, the CDR3 is TGTGCCAGCAGGCCCTCTCTAGCGAATGAGCAGTTCTTC.

V and J are TRBV5-1 and TRBJ1-4, with a weak D call TRBD1 (5 bases). V gave up 4 bases and J gave up 7 bases, with 20 bases separating them. The CDR3 consists of 16 residues. The germline V gene encodes CDR1 SGHRS and CDR2 YFSETQ. CDR3 region: CASSPSGPGTFEKLFF. CDR3 DNA sequence: TGCGCCAGCAGCCCCTCCGGGCCAGGGACTTTTGAAAAACTGTTTTTT.

This rearrangement joins TRBV21-1 to TRBJ2-3; TRBD1 reflects the table's D call only, with no check against the DNA. TRBV21-1 is a pseudogene segment. The CDR3 extends over 16 amino acids. The chain's CDR3 is CASSAPGQISTDTQYF. In nucleotides, the CDR3 is TGTGCCAGCAGCGCCCCGGGACAGATTAGCACAGATACGCAGTATTTT.

This clone was seen more than once but under ten times. The J gene is TRBJ2-5, the V gene TRBV19; D is perhaps TRBD2 (6 bases). Germline V gene data show CDR1 as LNHDA and CDR2 as SQIVND (reference sequence). This CDR3 is built from 13 residues. V lost 7 bases and J lost 5, with 14 bases in between. For the CDR3, the DNA is TGTGCCAGTAACCAGCGGGCCGATGAGACCCAGTACTTC. Its translation is CASNQRADETQYF.

The chain is built from TRBV28 and TRBJ1-4; D uncertain. V was trimmed by 4 bases and J by 10 bases, leaving 22 bases between them. Germline V lookup: CDR1 MDHEN, CDR2 SYDVKM. CDR3 length equals 16 residues. The CDR3 DNA sequence: TGTGCCAGCAGTTCTCCCTCGCCAGGCGAGGGCGGAAAACTGTTTTTT. Translation: CASSSPSPGEGGKLFF.

This chain joins TRBV18 and TRBJ2-7; 8 bases line up with TRBD1. This CDR3 is built from 14 residues. In germline, CDR1 is KGHSH, CDR2 LQKENI. Trimming cost V 2 bases and J 5 bases; bases outside gene matches: 5. This CDR3 reads CASSPLDRAHEQYF. DNA for the CDR3: TGTGCCAGCTCACCATTGGACAGGGCCCACGAGCAGTACTTC. The full variable domain, completed using reference TRBV18 and TRBJ2-7, is NAGVMQNPRHLVRRRGQEARLRCSPMKGHSHVYWYRQLPEEGLKFMVYLQKENIIDESGMPKERFSAEFPKEGPSILRIQQVVRGDSAAYFCASSPLDRAHEQYFGPGTRLTVT.

The V gene is TRBV5-5, the J gene TRBJ1-5; 9 nucleotides align to TRBD1. The CDR3 length is 15 residues. V was clipped by 3 bases and J by 1 base; unmatched bases: 2. The germline V gene encodes CDR1 SGHKS and CDR2 YYEKEE (reference sequence). CDR3 in DNA: TGTGCCAGCAGCTGGGGACAGGGAAGCAATCAGCCCCAGCATTTT. Translated, it gives CASSWGQGSNQPQHF.